Each of the 23 T cell receptor beta chains below was sequenced from the same sample in a study of T cell repertoires in cytomegalovirus infection. TCRdb independently ran MiXCR on the reads; one entry per CDR3 protein. The data show 250,000 to 300,000 distinct CDR3 sequences, around 15% seen once. Sequenced material: CD8+ T cells from PBMCs. The receptors stem from a human donor in good health (CMV status not recorded). Some clones in this sample may be carry-over from other donors' samples.

This clonotype was recorded many times. The rearrangement links TRBV7-2 to TRBJ1-1; 10 nucleotides line up with TRBD1. Germline CDR1 reads SGHTA; CDR2 reads FQGNSA. The CDR3 is 18 residues long. V lost 5 bases and J lost 3; bases outside the gene matches: 15. CDR3 protein: CASSQDKDRGFYDTEAFF. CDR3 DNA: TGTGCCAGCAGCCAAGACAAGGACAGGGGGTTTTACGACACTGAAGCTTTCTTT.

This chain links TRBV20-1 with TRBJ1-5; D is undetermined. V was clipped by 5 bases and J by 2 bases, with 10 bases between them. CDR1 and CDR2 (germline): DFQATT, SNEGSKA (reference sequence). The CDR3 is made up of 13 amino acids. Written as DNA, the CDR3 is TGCAGTGCTGGTGACCGACGCAATCAGCCCCAGCATTTT. Its translation: CSAGDRRNQPQHF.

This clonotype turned up a few times. J is TRBJ2-7 and V is TRBV12-3 or TRBV12-4; D assignment may be TRBD1 or TRBD2 (5 bases each). The CDR3 has 13 amino acids. Trimming removed 8 bases at V and 6 bases at J, with 17 bases between. Written as DNA, the CDR3 is TGTGCCAGCGGTATAAACGGGGCATCCGAGCAGTACTTC. Protein sequence: CASGINGASEQYF.

The chain recombines TRBV20-1 with TRBJ2-7, with TRBD2 matching over 8 bases. Germline V gene lookup returns CDR1 DFQATT and CDR2 SNEGSKA (reference sequence). This CDR3 has 16 amino acids. Trimming cost V 2 bases and J 2 bases; bases outside gene matches: 11. This CDR3 reads CSARPLVAGGAYEQYF. The CDR3 DNA reads as TGCAGTGCTAGACCCCTGGTTGCGGGGGGTGCCTACGAGCAGTACTTC.

This clonotype showed up many times. The V and J genes are TRBV7-6 and TRBJ1-1; tentative D call: TRBD1 (6 bases). Germline CDR1 reads SGHVS; CDR2 reads FNYEAQ. The CDR3 sequence is 14 residues long. Trimming removed 5 bases from V and 0 bases from J, with 10 bases in between. CDR3 DNA: TGTGCCAGCAGCAAAACAGGGTTGAACACTGAAGCTTTCTTT. As protein: CASSKTGLNTEAFF.

The rearrangement links TRBV7-9 to TRBJ1-5, with D possibly matching TRBD1 (6 bases). CDR1 is SEHNR and CDR2 is FQNEAQ in the germline V gene (reference sequence). V dropped 1 base and J dropped 0 bases, with 13 bases sitting between them. CDR3 length: 17 amino acids. Written as DNA, the CDR3 is TGTGCCAGCAGCTTAGACCCTACAGGGAATAGCAATCAGCCCCAGCATTTT. This codes for CASSLDPTGNSNQPQHF.

The chain joins TRBV4-1 to TRBJ2-2; TRBD1 or TRBD2 may be the D gene (5 bases each). Looked up from germline, CDR1 is MGHRA and CDR2 is YSYEKL. V was cut by 5 bases and J by 0 bases, with 10 bases left in between. The CDR3 spans 15 residues. The chain's CDR3 is CASSGDAANTGELFF. The CDR3 region has the DNA TGCGCCAGCAGCGGGGACGCGGCGAACACCGGGGAGCTGTTTTTT.

The chain employs TRBV7-9 and TRBJ2-1; perhaps D is TRBD1 or TRBD2 (5 bases each). The ends were cut back, 1 base at V and 8 bases at J, with 15 bases in the middle. The CDR3 sequence is 15 residues long. The germline CDR1 and CDR2 sequences are SEHNR and FQNEAQ (reference sequence). CDR3 residues: CASSLGALRGDEQFF. In DNA, the CDR3 is TGTGCCAGCAGCTTAGGAGCCCTCCGGGGCGATGAGCAGTTCTTC. Together with reference TRBV7-9 and TRBJ2-1, the CDR3 gives the full variable domain: DTGVSQNPRHKITKRGQNVTFRCDPISEHNRLYWYRQTLGQGPEFLTYFQNEAQLEKSRLLSDRFSAERPKGSFSTLEIQRTEQGDSAMYLCASSLGALRGDEQFFGPGTRLTVL.

This clonotype was detected a few times. This chain connects TRBV6-4 to TRBJ2-1, with D uncertain. Trimming pared 3 bases from V and 8 bases from J, leaving 11 bases between. This CDR3 region has 13 residues. Germline V lookup: CDR1 MRHNA, CDR2 SNTAGT. The CDR3 DNA reads TGTGCCAGCAGTGAAGGGCCTGGCGATGAGCAGTTCTTC. Protein: CASSEGPGDEQFF.

The chain recombines TRBV19 with TRBJ1-1; maybe TRBD1 (6 bases). With 3 bases removed from V and 5 bases from J, the gap between germline ends came to 13 bases. Germline V gene data show CDR1 as LNHDA and CDR2 as SQIVND (reference sequence). CDR3 size: 14 residues. As DNA, the CDR3 is TGTGCCAGTAGTATGGGCAGGGGTAAAACTGAAGCTTTCTTT. This codes for CASSMGRGKTEAFF.

The chain recombines TRBV6-1 with TRBJ2-7; no clear D gene. Germline CDR1 and CDR2: MNHNS and SASEGT. V gave up 6 bases and J gave up 1 base, with 13 bases separating them. There are 14 residues in the CDR3. The CDR3 reads CASSTREVSYEQYF. The CDR3 DNA sequence: TGTGCCAGCAGCACCCGTGAGGTATCCTACGAGCAGTACTTC.

This clonotype was seen at least ten times. The chain links TRBV7-2 to TRBJ2-7, with D unclear. The CDR3 length is 11 residues. The germline V gene has CDR1 SGHTA and CDR2 FQGNSA. The V gene lost 5 bases and the J gene lost 2 bases, with 4 bases spanning the gap. CDR3 region: CASSITYEQYF. CDR3 in DNA: TGTGCCAGCAGCATTACCTACGAGCAGTACTTC.

The genes are TRBV2 and TRBJ2-1, with D unresolved. The germline V gene has CDR1 SNHLY and CDR2 FYNNEI. The CDR3 is made up of 15 amino acids. V was trimmed by 2 bases and J by 4 bases, leaving 12 bases between them. The CDR3 sequence: CASSEHAPEYNEQFF. CDR3 coding DNA: TGTGCCAGCAGTGAACACGCTCCAGAGTACAATGAGCAGTTCTTC.

This clonotype was seen a few times. CDR3 residues: CASSLSAGRLQYF. CDR3 coding DNA: TGTGCCAGCAGTTTATCAGCAGGGCGTCTGCAGTACTTC. The V and J genes are TRBV28 and TRBJ2-4; D is possibly TRBD1 (5 bases). Per germline, CDR1 MDHEN and CDR2 SYDVKM. This CDR3 has 13 amino acids. Trimming pared 1 base from V and 13 bases from J, leaving 14 bases between. Together with reference TRBV28 and TRBJ2-4, the CDR3 gives the full variable domain: DVKVTQSSRYLVKRTGEKVFLECVQDMDHENMFWYRQDPGLGLRLIYFSYDVKMKEKGDIPEGYSVSREKKERFSLILESASTNQTSMYLCASSLSAGRLQYFGAGTRLSVL.

A note on this clonotype: A much bigger clone sits one base away, suggesting this may be a read error. This chain links TRBV27 with TRBJ1-1; no firm D call. Trimming shortened V by 1 base and J by 0 bases, and 3 bases separated the two germline ends. This CDR3 is 13 amino acids long. The germline V gene encodes CDR1 MNHEY and CDR2 SMNVEV (reference sequence). The CDR3 loop is CASSLYMNTEAFF. The CDR3 DNA reads TGTGCCAGCAGTTTATACATGAACACTGAAGCTTTCTTT.

This clonotype was counted at least ten times. The V call is TRBV7-9, the J call TRBJ2-3; 7 nucleotides align to TRBD2. CDR1 is SEHNR, CDR2 FQNEAQ, per germline (reference sequence). This CDR3 contains 18 residues. V trimming: 5 bases; J trimming: 0 bases; junction bases outside the gene matches: 14. CDR3 protein: CASSTYGIPAGSTDTQYF. As DNA, the CDR3 is TGTGCCAGCAGCACATACGGCATCCCAGCGGGGAGCACAGATACGCAGTATTTT.

This clonotype was observed many times. The chain carries TRBV12-3 or TRBV12-4 and TRBJ1-5; 7 nucleotides match TRBD1. The CDR3 has 16 residues. V lost 4 bases, J lost 5 bases, and 11 bases stayed unmatched. This chain's CDR3 is CASSSGQVVNHQPQHF. The DNA for the CDR3 is TGTGCCAGCAGTTCAGGACAGGTCGTAAACCATCAGCCCCAGCATTTT.

This rearrangement joins TRBV7-9 to TRBJ2-7; D remains unclear. The germline V gene encodes CDR1 SEHNR and CDR2 FQNEAQ (reference sequence). CDR3 length: 11 amino acids. The V and J ends lost 5 bases and 5 bases respectively, with 7 bases between them. This CDR3 reads CASSLSHEQYF. The CDR3 bases are TGTGCCAGCAGCCTGTCCCACGAGCAGTACTTC.

The V and J genes are TRBV10-2 and TRBJ2-3; possible D gene TRBD2, 6 bases. The germline gives CDR1 WSHSY, CDR2 SAAADI. There are 14 residues in the CDR3. The V end lost 6 bases, the J end lost 5 bases, and 15 bases lay between the germline ends. The CDR3 region has the DNA TGCGCCAGCAGCCCCGGGGGACCCCTAGATACGCAGTATTTT. Protein product: CASSPGGPLDTQYF.

At least ten counts were recorded for this clonotype. The gene calls are TRBV19 and TRBJ2-5; a weak D match, TRBD1 (6 bases). CDR3 length: 13 residues. From germline, CDR1 is LNHDA and CDR2 SQIVND (reference sequence). Trimming took 3 bases from V and 5 from J, leaving 10 bases between them. CDR3 bases: TGTGCCAGTAGTATCAGGGGTGAGGAGACCCAGTACTTC. Residues: CASSIRGEETQYF. Drawing the rest from reference TRBV19 and TRBJ2-5, the complete variable domain is DGGITQSPKYLFRKEGQNVTLSCEQNLNHDAMYWYRQDPGQGLRLIYYSQIVNDFQKGDIAEGYSVSREKKESFPLTVTSAQKNPTAFYLCASSIRGEETQYFGPGTRLLVL.

This clonotype has just a few counts. This chain links TRBV6-6 with TRBJ1-1; TRBD1 matches at 8 bases. Trimming at V came to 2 bases and at J to 8 bases, leaving 16 bases not matched to a gene. The germline V gene encodes CDR1 MNHNY and CDR2 SVGAGI (reference sequence). CDR3 length equals 17 residues. CDR3 amino acids: CASSYHSDRGIQREAFF. The CDR3, as DNA: TGTGCCAGCAGTTACCACTCAGACAGGGGAATACAAAGGGAAGCTTTCTTT.

This clonotype was seen ten or more times. The V and J genes are TRBV19 and TRBJ2-1, with D perhaps TRBD1 (6 bases). The germline gives CDR1 LNHDA, CDR2 SQIVND (reference sequence). The V end lost 5 bases, the J end lost 3 bases, and 26 bases lay between the germline ends. The CDR3 spans 19 residues. The CDR3 DNA follows: TGTGCCAGTAGTCTTGGAGCTCAGGGGTCGTCTAAATTCTACAATGAGCAGTTCTTC. Protein product: CASSLGAQGSSKFYNEQFF.

The chain couples TRBV19 to TRBJ2-7; no clear D. This CDR3 is 11 amino acids long. The V end lost 6 bases, the J end lost 7 bases, and 10 bases lay between the germline ends. From germline, CDR1 is LNHDA and CDR2 SQIVND (reference sequence). The CDR3 protein is CASRRSEEQYF. Here the CDR3 DNA reads TGTGCCAGTAGACGGAGCGAGGAGCAGTACTTC.